The next 7 T cell receptor beta chains were all read from a single sample in a study of neurological immune-mediated disorders. TCRdb processed the 5' RACE reads anew with MiXCR; each CDR3 protein has one entry. The sample records tens of thousands of distinct CDR3 sequences, around 4.2% being singletons. The sample consisted of PBMCs. The receptor source for this set is a man aged 30 to 39 with multiple sclerosis.

This clonotype was seen many times. At one end, the junction sequence differs from germline, possibly due to a read error. This chain connects TRBV6-5 to TRBJ1-6; D call uncertain. This CDR3 contains 15 residues. Per the germline V gene, CDR1 is MNHEY and CDR2 is SVGAGI. The CDR3 coding sequence is TGTGCCAGCAAGCGGGCGGCACCGAGTAATTCACCCCTCAACTTT. Amino acids: CASKRAAPSNSPLNF.

This clonotype has only a few counts. V and J are TRBV5-1 and TRBJ2-7; maybe TRBD2 (6 bases). The germline gives CDR1 SGHRS, CDR2 YFSETQ. The CDR3 consists of 16 residues. V was trimmed by 2 bases and J by 7 bases, leaving 22 bases between them. The CDR3 loop reads CASSLLSGTLGEEQYF. The DNA for the CDR3 is TGCGCCAGCAGCTTACTATCCGGGACTCTAGGCGAAGAGCAGTACTTC.

This clonotype was picked up many times. The chain recombines TRBV5-1 with TRBJ2-3; 8 bases fit TRBD2. Trimming removed 1 base from V and 1 base from J; junction bases left unmatched: 2. Germline CDR1 is SGHRS and CDR2 is YFSETQ. The CDR3 has 15 residues. The CDR3 loop is CASSLRGGGTDTQYF. The CDR3 DNA reads TGCGCCAGCAGCTTGCGGGGGGGCGGCACAGATACGCAGTATTTT.

In its sample, this clonotype was seen many times. V gene TRBV5-6 combines with J gene TRBJ1-1; D not certain. Trimming took off 1 base at V and 2 bases at J, with 6 bases between the two ends. The germline CDR1 and CDR2 sequences are SGHDT and YYEEEE. The length of the CDR3 is 13 residues. CDR3: CASSLRVNTEAFF. The CDR3 DNA is TGTGCCAGCAGCTTGAGGGTAAACACTGAAGCTTTCTTT.

The table lists this clonotype with many counts. Mismatch with germline at one junction end may stem from a read error. This chain connects TRBV6-6 to TRBJ1-5; a possible D gene is TRBD1 (5 bases). Germline lookup yields CDR1 MNHNY and CDR2 SVGAGI (reference sequence). The CDR3 has 15 residues. CDR3 nucleotide sequence: TGTGCCAGCAGATACTCCCAGGGTTGGAATCAGCCCCAGCATTTT. Its protein is CASRYSQGWNQPQHF.

This clonotype was found many times. The chain joins TRBV5-1 to TRBJ2-7; D is unclear. The CDR3 extends over 11 amino acids. V lost 1 base, J lost 6 bases, and 5 bases lay in between. CDR1 SGHRS and CDR2 YFSETQ come from the germline V gene. DNA of the CDR3: TGCGCCAGCAGCTTGCAATCCGAGCAGTACTTC. It specifies CASSLQSEQYF.

The sample holds many counts of this clonotype. The V and J genes are TRBV5-5 and TRBJ1-4, with 11 positions matching TRBD1. Germline lookup yields CDR1 SGHKS and CDR2 YYEKEE (reference sequence). The CDR3 runs 13 residues. V dropped 5 bases and J dropped 8; count of bases not matched to a gene: 2. CDR3 sequence (DNA): TGTGCCAGCAGGGACAGGGGGCGGGAAAAACTGTTTTTT. As protein: CASRDRGREKLFF.